The 28 T cell receptor beta chains below come from one sample, sequenced in a study of molecular identifiers for immune sequencing clone quantification. One entry per CDR3 protein results from TCRdb running MiXCR on the PCR reads. The sample holds some 97,000 distinct CDR3 sequences, approximately 40% seen once. Material for sequencing was naive CD8+ T cells from blood, with Jurkat cell RNA spiked in. Regarding subset: FACS-sorted CD8+CD4-CCR7+CD45RA+ naive T cells. Source of these receptors: a human donor in good health. Some libraries in this study had Jurkat cell RNA spiked in.

In its sample, this clonotype was seen a few times. This chain links TRBV7-9 with TRBJ1-5, with D possibly TRBD1 on 5 matching bases. This CDR3 contains 12 residues. Germline V gene sequence: CDR1 SEHNR, CDR2 FQNEAQ (reference sequence). The V gene lost 0 bases and the J gene lost 11 bases, with 8 bases spanning the gap. CDR3 DNA: TGTGCCAGCAGCTTAGCAGGGGTGTCCCAGCATTTT. It specifies CASSLAGVSQHF.

The chain links TRBV6-6 to TRBJ1-1; D not certain. CDR1 MNHNY and CDR2 SVGAGI come from the germline V gene (reference sequence). Trimming left V 6 bases short and J 9 bases short, with 17 bases between. The CDR3 contains 13 residues. CDR3 DNA: TGTGCCAGCAGATATCCGTCGGCGGTCCAAGCTTTCTTT. Translating gives CASRYPSAVQAFF.

There are a few counts of this clonotype. The chain employs TRBV3-1 and TRBJ2-7; the D is unclear. CDR3 length: 14 residues. Trimming took off 4 bases at V and 0 bases at J, with 10 bases between the two ends. Per the germline V gene, CDR1 is LGHDT and CDR2 is YNNKEL (reference sequence). DNA for the CDR3: TGTGCCAGCAGCCGCCCCCATAGCTCCTACGAGCAGTACTTC. Translated, it gives CASSRPHSSYEQYF.

The chain joins TRBV19 to TRBJ2-7; D is perhaps TRBD2 (5 bases). This CDR3 region has 15 residues. CDR1 is LNHDA and CDR2 is SQIVND in the germline V gene (reference sequence). V was cut by 1 base and J by 2 bases, with 12 bases left in between. The CDR3: CASSIVPGRAYEQYF. The CDR3 DNA reads as TGTGCCAGTAGTATAGTACCGGGGAGAGCCTACGAGCAGTACTTC.

At least ten counts were recorded for this clonotype. The chain employs TRBV5-6 and TRBJ2-6; D is possibly TRBD1 (6 bases). The CDR3 is 15 residues long. Germline V lookup: CDR1 SGHDT, CDR2 YYEEEE. The V gene lost 3 bases and the J gene lost 4 bases, with 11 bases spanning the gap. CDR3 nucleotides: TGTGCCAGCAGCTGGGGACAATCAGGGGCCAACGTCCTGACTTTC. Its translation is CASSWGQSGANVLTF.

This clonotype was counted many times. V is TRBV9 and J is TRBJ2-1; D ambiguous. CDR3 length equals 16 residues. Per the germline V gene, CDR1 is SGDLS and CDR2 is YYNGEE. V gave up 0 bases and J gave up 7 bases, with 17 bases separating them. The chain's CDR3 is CASSVAPSDLRNEQFF. The CDR3 DNA follows: TGTGCCAGCAGCGTAGCCCCGAGCGACCTAAGAAATGAGCAGTTCTTC.

This clonotype has only a few counts. The rearrangement uses TRBV4-2 and TRBJ1-1; D may be TRBD1 (5 bases). The V gene lost 6 bases and the J gene lost 3 bases, with 14 bases spanning the gap. The CDR3 has 14 residues. CDR1 and CDR2 from the germline V gene are LGHNA and YNFKEQ. As DNA, the CDR3 is TGTGCCAGCAGTGTTTGGGACCGTTACACTGAAGCTTTCTTT. Translating it yields CASSVWDRYTEAFF.

In the case of this clonotype: The conserved phenylalanine or tryptophan is not found at the CDR3 terminus, so this likely reflects a read error. The genes are TRBV7-2 and TRBJ2-7; no reliable D call. There are 15 residues in the CDR3. Trimming cost V 5 bases and J 5 bases, with 19 bases left between them. Germline CDR1 SGHTA, CDR2 FQGNSA. The CDR3 nucleotides are TGTGCCAGCAGCCCCTCCCCCGGGCCCCCCAACGAGCAGTACATC. Translated: CASSPSPGPPNEQYI.

The chain has TRBV27 and TRBJ2-7, with D unclear. V was shortened by 0 bases and J by 6 bases, with 9 bases between the two germline ends. The germline V gene has CDR1 MNHEY and CDR2 SMNVEV (reference sequence). The CDR3 consists of 13 residues. The CDR3 reads CASSLSIAGEQYF. Written as DNA, the CDR3 is TGTGCCAGCAGTTTATCTATTGCCGGCGAGCAGTACTTC.

On this clonotype itself: A read error may explain this, as a much larger clone is one base away. The chain combines TRBV28 with TRBJ1-1; weak D call: TRBD1 (5 bases). The CDR3 runs 14 residues. Germline V gene sequence: CDR1 MDHEN, CDR2 SYDVKM. V dropped 2 bases and J dropped 4 bases, with 11 bases sitting between them. CDR3 bases: TGTGCCAGCAGTTTAGGGGGGGTGAGCACTGAAGCTTTCTTT. Translated: CASSLGGVSTEAFF.

This clonotype was picked up many times. This chain links TRBV20-1 with TRBJ2-7, with D perhaps matching TRBD1 (6 bases). Germline-derived CDR1 and CDR2 are DFQATT and SNEGSKA (reference sequence). Trimming cost V 4 bases and J 2 bases, with 12 bases left between them. The CDR3 sequence is 13 residues long. This chain's CDR3 is CSAKTDRPYEQYF. CDR3 nucleotides: TGCAGTGCTAAGACGGACAGACCCTACGAGCAGTACTTC.

CDR3 nucleotide sequence: TGCGCCAGCAGCCCCCCGAGGGGGCAGAATGGCTACACCTTC. Residues: CASSPPRGQNGYTF. The chain recombines TRBV4-1 with TRBJ1-2; 7 nucleotides agree with TRBD1. The CDR3 totals 14 residues. Germline CDR1 is MGHRA and CDR2 is YSYEKL. With V trimmed by 4 bases and J by 6 bases, 8 bases remained unmatched.

This clonotype was seen at least ten times. The V and J genes are TRBV6-2 or TRBV6-3 and TRBJ1-5, with D perhaps matching TRBD1 (6 bases). The CDR3 is 15 amino acids. Germline lookup yields CDR1 MNHEY and CDR2 SVGEGT. V was clipped by 5 bases and J by 3 bases, with 14 bases between them. CDR3 loop: CASSQGTRTNQPQHF. CDR3 DNA: TGTGCCAGCAGTCAGGGGACCCGGACCAATCAGCCCCAGCATTTT.

This chain uses TRBV14 with TRBJ1-4; tentatively, D is TRBD1 (5 bases). Germline V lookup: CDR1 SGHDN, CDR2 FVKESK. The V end lost 0 bases, the J end lost 7 bases, and 15 bases lay between the germline ends. The CDR3 spans 16 residues. This chain's CDR3 is CASSQEVQGEFEKLFF. The CDR3 DNA reads TGTGCCAGCAGCCAAGAGGTCCAGGGAGAGTTTGAAAAACTGTTTTTT. Filled out from reference TRBV14 and TRBJ1-4, the complete variable domain reads EAGVTQFPSHSVIEKGQTVTLRCDPISGHDNLYWYRRVMGKEIKFLLHFVKESKQDESGMPNNRFLAERTGGTYSTLKVQPAELEDSGVYFCASSQEVQGEFEKLFFGSGTQLSVL.

This clonotype was counted only a few times. This chain connects TRBV6-5 to TRBJ2-3; 13 positions match TRBD2. V trimming: 0 bases; J trimming: 6 bases; junction bases outside the gene matches: 6. The length of the CDR3 is 17 residues. The germline CDR1 and CDR2 sequences are MNHEY and SVGAGI. The CDR3 region is CASSYSGLAGVVDTQYF. CDR3 DNA: TGTGCCAGCAGTTACTCTGGACTAGCGGGAGTAGTTGATACGCAGTATTTT.

Concerning this clonotype itself: A read error may explain this, as a much larger clone is one base away. This rearrangement joins TRBV7-2 to TRBJ2-3, with TRBD1 as a possible D gene (6 bases). Between the trimmed V and J ends, which lost 8 bases and 3 bases, there was a span of 15 bases. This CDR3 region has 14 residues. CDR1 and CDR2 from the germline V gene are SGHTA and FQGNSA. CDR3 sequence: CASCTGYGTDTQYF. CDR3 bases: TGTGCCAGCTGCACAGGGTATGGGACAGATACGCAGTATTTT.

The CDR3 loop is CASIRGQHRQETQYF. The CDR3, as DNA: TGTGCCAGCATTCGGGGACAGCACCGGCAAGAGACCCAGTACTTC. The rearrangement uses TRBV6-2 or TRBV6-3 and TRBJ2-5; TRBD1 agrees at 7 bases. The CDR3 is 15 amino acids. Germline V gene lookup returns CDR1 MNHEY and CDR2 SVGEGT. V lost 7 bases to trimming and J lost 2 bases; unmatched junction nucleotides: 10.

The chain couples TRBV27 to TRBJ2-2, with D unresolved. Per germline, CDR1 MNHEY and CDR2 SMNVEV (reference sequence). V was cut by 8 bases and J by 3 bases, with 7 bases left in between. The CDR3 totals 12 residues. The CDR3 coding sequence is TGTGCCAGCCGAGAACACACCGGGGAGCTGTTTTTT. Translating gives CASREHTGELFF.

In its sample, this clonotype was seen a few times. The genes are TRBV29-1 and TRBJ2-1; 11 bases are a match to TRBD2. CDR1 SQVTM and CDR2 ANQGSEA come from the germline V gene. V was clipped by 7 bases and J by 4 bases; unmatched bases: 3. The CDR3 is 13 amino acids. The CDR3 DNA is TGCAGCGGGATAGCGGGGGGGTACAATGAGCAGTTCTTC. It is translated as CSGIAGGYNEQFF.

With regard to this clonotype: Just one base apart from a much larger clone, this may be a read error. V and J are TRBV5-1 and TRBJ1-1, with D uncertain. This CDR3 contains 14 residues. Germline V CDR1 and CDR2: SGHRS, YFSETQ. The CDR3 protein is CASSLEWMNTGAFF. The DNA for the CDR3 is TGCGCCAGCAGCTTGGAATGGATGAACACTGGAGCTTTCTTT. Combining the CDR3 with reference TRBV5-1 and TRBJ1-1 gives the whole variable domain KAGVTQTPRYLIKTRGQQVTLSCSPISGHRSVSWYQQTPGQGLQFLFEYFSETQRNKGNFPGRFSGRQFSNSRSEMNVSTLELGDSALYLCASSLEWMNTGAFFGQGTRLTVV.

The rearrangement uses TRBV5-1 and TRBJ1-3; 8 bases match TRBD1. The CDR3 has 16 residues. CDR1 and CDR2 (germline): SGHRS, YFSETQ. Trimming took 0 bases from V and 6 from J; bases not matched to a gene: 8. For the CDR3, the DNA is TGCGCCAGCAGCTTGGCCCAGGGGGCGCGTGAAAACACCATATATTTT. It encodes CASSLAQGARENTIYF. Filled out from reference TRBV5-1 and TRBJ1-3, the complete variable domain reads KAGVTQTPRYLIKTRGQQVTLSCSPISGHRSVSWYQQTPGQGLQFLFEYFSETQRNKGNFPGRFSGRQFSNSRSEMNVSTLELGDSALYLCASSLAQGARENTIYFGEGSWLTVV.

The chain couples TRBV4-3 to TRBJ2-5; tentatively, D is TRBD1 or TRBD2 (5 bases each). Germline-derived CDR1 and CDR2 are LGHNA and YSLEER. The CDR3 covers 15 residues. The ends were cut back, 8 bases at V and 4 bases at J, with 20 bases in the middle. CDR3 bases: TGCGCCAGCGCTTATTTGGCAGGGAGAGGAGAGACCCAGTACTTC. It is translated as CASAYLAGRGETQYF.

This clonotype was found many times. The gene calls are TRBV28 and TRBJ2-3; D perhaps matches TRBD1 (5 bases). The CDR3 contains 15 residues. Trimming left V 6 bases short and J 4 bases short, with 17 bases between. CDR1 is MDHEN and CDR2 is SYDVKM in the germline V gene. CDR3 DNA sequence: TGTGCCAGCAGCCCAGGGTTGTCTTCCGCAGATACGCAGTATTTT. This encodes CASSPGLSSADTQYF.

The sample holds a few counts of this clonotype. The J gene is TRBJ2-3, the V gene TRBV6-1; D might be TRBD2 (6 bases). The V gene lost 2 bases and the J gene lost 0 bases, with 12 bases spanning the gap. CDR3 length: 16 amino acids. From germline, CDR1 is MNHNS and CDR2 SASEGT. The CDR3 region has the DNA TGTGCCAGCAGTGAAATCCGGGGGATCAGCACAGATACGCAGTATTTT. Protein product: CASSEIRGISTDTQYF.

This clonotype came up many times. This sequence joins TRBV6-1 and TRBJ1-4, with unresolved D. This CDR3 is built from 15 residues. The V gene lost 1 base and the J gene lost 10 bases, with 16 bases spanning the gap. Germline V lookup: CDR1 MNHNS, CDR2 SASEGT. The CDR3 spells CASSEENRPTRKLFF. The CDR3 DNA reads as TGTGCCAGCAGTGAAGAAAATAGACCGACCAGAAAACTGTTTTTT.

The chain links TRBV20-1 to TRBJ2-7; 7 nucleotides agree with TRBD2. The trim removed 6 bases at V and 3 bases at J, leaving 11 bases unmatched. The CDR3 is 14 amino acids. CDR1 is DFQATT and CDR2 is SNEGSKA in the germline V gene (reference sequence). The CDR3, as DNA: TGCAGTGCCCCACGGGAGGCGGGATTCTACGAGCAGTACTTC. This translates into CSAPREAGFYEQYF.

Details on this clonotype: An end of the junction differs from the germline gene, which may be a read error. V usage is TRBV9 and J usage is TRBJ2-6; 8 bases align to TRBD1. CDR1 and CDR2 from the germline V gene are SGDLS and YYNGEE. The CDR3 runs 21 residues. CDR3 nucleotides: TGTGCCAGCAGCGTAGTGGGAGGCCCACGGGGACAGGTGGCTGGGGCCAACGTCCAGACTTTC. The encoded protein is CASSVVGGPRGQVAGANVQTF.

The chain joins TRBV13 to TRBJ2-7; TRBD2 agrees at 12 bases. With V trimmed by 5 bases and J by 2 bases, 7 bases remained unmatched. The CDR3 totals 16 residues. Germline values: CDR1 PRHDT, CDR2 FYEKMQ (reference sequence). The CDR3, as DNA: TGTGCCAGCAGCGGAAGTTCTAGCGGGAGGGCCTACGAGCAGTACTTC. Encoded protein: CASSGSSSGRAYEQYF.